In this sample, the clone carrying this T cell receptor beta chain turned up once. Its antigen is not known. The data originate from a study of cytomegalovirus exposure and HLA in healthy donors. Broader study findings: Productive rates of about 87% or about 30% were seen for most TCR beta V segments in an earlier analysis.

13 Jbeta primers and 60 Vbeta primers were used for the PCR. The data were produced by immunoSEQ multiplex PCR, yet TCRdb's version contains in-frame clones alone and is incomplete. The sample carries about 150,000 clones, 75% to 85% recorded once. This CDR3 is built from 14 residues. Per germline, CDR1 MNHEY and CDR2 SMNVEV (reference sequence). The ends were cut back, 3 bases at V and 5 bases at J, with 10 bases in the middle. The rearrangement uses TRBV27 and TRBJ2-2, with TRBD2 as a possible D gene (5 bases). This clonotype originated in a woman in her 30s in good health and CMV-seropositive. Sequencing was performed on PBMCs. The CDR3 nucleotides read TGTGCCAGCAGTTTGAACGGGGTAACCGGGGAGCTGTTTTTT. Its translation: CASSLNGVTGELFF.